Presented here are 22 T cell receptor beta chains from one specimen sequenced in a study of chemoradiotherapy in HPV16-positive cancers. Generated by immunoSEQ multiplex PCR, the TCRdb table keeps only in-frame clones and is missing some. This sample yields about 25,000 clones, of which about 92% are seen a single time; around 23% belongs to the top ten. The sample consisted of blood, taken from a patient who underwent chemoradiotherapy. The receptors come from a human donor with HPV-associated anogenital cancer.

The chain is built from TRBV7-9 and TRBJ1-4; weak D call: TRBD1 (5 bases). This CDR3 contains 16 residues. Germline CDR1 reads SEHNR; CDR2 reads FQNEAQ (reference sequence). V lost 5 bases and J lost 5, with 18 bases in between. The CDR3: CASSPGGGRGNEKLFF. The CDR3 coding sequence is TGTGCCAGCAGCCCCGGGGGGGGACGAGGAAATGAAAAACTGTTTTTT.

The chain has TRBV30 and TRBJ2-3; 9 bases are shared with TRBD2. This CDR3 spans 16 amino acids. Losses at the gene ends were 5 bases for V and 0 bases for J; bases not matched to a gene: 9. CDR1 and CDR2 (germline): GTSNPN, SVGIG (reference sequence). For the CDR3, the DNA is TGTGCCTGGGGCGCTAAGCTAGCGGGAAGCACAGATACGCAGTATTTT. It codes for CAWGAKLAGSTDTQYF.

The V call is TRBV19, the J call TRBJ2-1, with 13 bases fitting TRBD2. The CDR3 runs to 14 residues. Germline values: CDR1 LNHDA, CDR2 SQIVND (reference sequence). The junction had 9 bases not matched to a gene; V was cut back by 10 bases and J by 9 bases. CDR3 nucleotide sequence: TGTGCCACTTCCCCCGGACTAGCGGGAGTTGAGCAGTTCTTC. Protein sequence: CATSPGLAGVEQFF.

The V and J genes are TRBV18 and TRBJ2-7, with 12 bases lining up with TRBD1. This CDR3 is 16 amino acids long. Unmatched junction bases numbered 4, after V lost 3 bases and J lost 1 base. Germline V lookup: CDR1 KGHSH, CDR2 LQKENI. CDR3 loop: CASSPPGQGASYEQYF. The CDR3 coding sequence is TGTGCCAGCTCACCCCCGGGACAGGGGGCATCCTACGAGCAGTACTTC.

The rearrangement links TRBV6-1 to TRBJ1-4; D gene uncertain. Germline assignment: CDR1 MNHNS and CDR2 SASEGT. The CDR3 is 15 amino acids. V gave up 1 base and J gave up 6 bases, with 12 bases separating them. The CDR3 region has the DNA TGTGCCAGCAGTGAAGTGTGGCAGCCCTATGAAAAACTGTTTTTT. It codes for CASSEVWQPYEKLFF.

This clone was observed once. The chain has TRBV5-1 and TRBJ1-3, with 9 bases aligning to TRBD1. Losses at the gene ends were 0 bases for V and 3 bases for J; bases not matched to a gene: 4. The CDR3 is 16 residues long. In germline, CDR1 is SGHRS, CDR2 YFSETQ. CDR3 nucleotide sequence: TGCGCCAGCAGCTTGGGGGACAGGGCAAGTGGAAACACCATATATTTT. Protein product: CASSLGDRASGNTIYF.

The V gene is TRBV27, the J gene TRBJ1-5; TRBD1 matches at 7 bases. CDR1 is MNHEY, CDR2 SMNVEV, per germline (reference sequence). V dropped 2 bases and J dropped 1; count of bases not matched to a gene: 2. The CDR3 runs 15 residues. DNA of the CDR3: TGTGCCAGCAGTTTAACGACAGGGAGCAATCAGCCCCAGCATTTT. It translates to CASSLTTGSNQPQHF.

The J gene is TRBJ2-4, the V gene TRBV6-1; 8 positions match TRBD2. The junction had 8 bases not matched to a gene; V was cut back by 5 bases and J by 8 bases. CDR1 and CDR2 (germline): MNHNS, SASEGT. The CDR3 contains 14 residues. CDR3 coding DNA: TGTGCCAGCAGTTTTCATTCGGGGGGGGACATTCAGTACTTC. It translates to CASSFHSGGDIQYF.

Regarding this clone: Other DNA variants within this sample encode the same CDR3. The CDR3 coding sequence is TGCAGCGTCGCCAGCTCGACAGGGAACACTGAAGCTTTCTTT. Translating gives CSVASSTGNTEAFF. The J gene is TRBJ1-1, the V gene TRBV29-1; possible D gene TRBD1, 6 bases. The CDR3 is 14 residues long. Germline V gene data show CDR1 as SQVTM and CDR2 as ANQGSEA. V lost 6 bases and J 1 base, leaving 15 bases between the germline ends.

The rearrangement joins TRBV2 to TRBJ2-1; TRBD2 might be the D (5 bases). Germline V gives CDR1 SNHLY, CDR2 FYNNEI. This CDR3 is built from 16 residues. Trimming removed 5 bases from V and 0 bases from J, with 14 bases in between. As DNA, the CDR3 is TGTGCCAGCAGTCGGAATAGCGTTAGCTCCTACAATGAGCAGTTCTTC. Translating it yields CASSRNSVSSYNEQFF.

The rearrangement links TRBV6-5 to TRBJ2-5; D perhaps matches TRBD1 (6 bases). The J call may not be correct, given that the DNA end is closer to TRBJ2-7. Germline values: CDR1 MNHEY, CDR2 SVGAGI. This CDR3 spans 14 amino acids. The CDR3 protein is CASRAGRTDGEQYF. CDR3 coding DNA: TGTGCCAGCAGAGCCGGTAGGACAGACGGCGAGCAGTACTTC.

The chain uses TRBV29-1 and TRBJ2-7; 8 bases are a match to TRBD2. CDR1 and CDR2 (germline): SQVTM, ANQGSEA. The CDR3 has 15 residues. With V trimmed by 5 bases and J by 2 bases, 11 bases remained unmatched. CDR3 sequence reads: CSVRGGRGLTYEQYF. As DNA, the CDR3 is TGCAGCGTTCGGGGGGGGCGAGGGCTAACCTACGAGCAGTACTTC.

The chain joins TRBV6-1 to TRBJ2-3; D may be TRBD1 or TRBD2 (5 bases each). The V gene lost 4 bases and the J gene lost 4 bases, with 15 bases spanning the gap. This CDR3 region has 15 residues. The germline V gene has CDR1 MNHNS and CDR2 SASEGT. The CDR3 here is CASSGGFEGADTQYF. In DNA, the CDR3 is TGTGCCAGCAGTGGGGGGTTTGAGGGCGCAGATACGCAGTATTTT.

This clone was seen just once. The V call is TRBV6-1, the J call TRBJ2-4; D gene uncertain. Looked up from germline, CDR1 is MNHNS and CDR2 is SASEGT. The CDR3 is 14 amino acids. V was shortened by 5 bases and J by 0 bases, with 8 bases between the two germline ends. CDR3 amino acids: CASSPQLAKNIQYF. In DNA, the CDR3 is TGTGCCAGCAGTCCCCAACTAGCCAAAAACATTCAGTACTTC.

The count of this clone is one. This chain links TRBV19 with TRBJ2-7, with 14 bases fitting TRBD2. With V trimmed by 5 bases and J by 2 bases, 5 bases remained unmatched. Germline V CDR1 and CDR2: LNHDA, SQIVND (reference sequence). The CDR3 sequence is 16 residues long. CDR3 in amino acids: CASSLGLAGGAYEQYF. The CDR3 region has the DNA TGTGCCAGTAGTCTTGGACTAGCGGGAGGCGCCTACGAGCAGTACTTC.

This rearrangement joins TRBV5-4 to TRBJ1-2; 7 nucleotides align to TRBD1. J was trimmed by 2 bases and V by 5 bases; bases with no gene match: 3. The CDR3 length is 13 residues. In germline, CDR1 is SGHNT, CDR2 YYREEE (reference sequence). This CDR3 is CASSAGQNYGYTF. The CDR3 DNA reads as TGTGCCAGCAGTGCGGGACAGAACTATGGCTACACCTTC.

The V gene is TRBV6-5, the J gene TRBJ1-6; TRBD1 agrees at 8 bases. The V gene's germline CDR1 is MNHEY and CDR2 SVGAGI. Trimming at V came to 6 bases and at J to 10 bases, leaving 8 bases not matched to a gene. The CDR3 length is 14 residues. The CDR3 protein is CASRGTGGNSPLHF. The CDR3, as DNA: TGTGCCAGCAGGGGTACAGGGGGGAACTCACCCCTCCACTTT.

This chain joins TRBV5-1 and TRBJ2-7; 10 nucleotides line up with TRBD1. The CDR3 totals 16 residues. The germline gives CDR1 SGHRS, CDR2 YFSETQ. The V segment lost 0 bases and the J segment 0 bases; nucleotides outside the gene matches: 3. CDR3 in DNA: TGCGCCAGCAGCTTGGGGGGGACAGGGGCCTCCTACGAGCAGTACTTC. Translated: CASSLGGTGASYEQYF. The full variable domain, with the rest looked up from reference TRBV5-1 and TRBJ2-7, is KAGVTQTPRYLIKTRGQQVTLSCSPISGHRSVSWYQQTPGQGLQFLFEYFSETQRNKGNFPGRFSGRQFSNSRSEMNVSTLELGDSALYLCASSLGGTGASYEQYFGPGTRLTVT.

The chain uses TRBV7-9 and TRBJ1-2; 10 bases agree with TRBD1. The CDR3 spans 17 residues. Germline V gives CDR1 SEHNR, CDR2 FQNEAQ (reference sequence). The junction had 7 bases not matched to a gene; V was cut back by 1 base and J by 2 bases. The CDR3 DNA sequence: TGTGCCAGCAGCTTAGAAGACAGGGGGCGGTGGAACTATGGCTACACCTTC. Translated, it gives CASSLEDRGRWNYGYTF.

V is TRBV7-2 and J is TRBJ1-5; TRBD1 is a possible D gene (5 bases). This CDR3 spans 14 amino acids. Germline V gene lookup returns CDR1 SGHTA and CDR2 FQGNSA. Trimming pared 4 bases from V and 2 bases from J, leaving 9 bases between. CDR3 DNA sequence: TGTGCCAGCAGCTCTCAGGGAGGCAATCAGCCCCAGCATTTT. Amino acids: CASSSQGGNQPQHF.

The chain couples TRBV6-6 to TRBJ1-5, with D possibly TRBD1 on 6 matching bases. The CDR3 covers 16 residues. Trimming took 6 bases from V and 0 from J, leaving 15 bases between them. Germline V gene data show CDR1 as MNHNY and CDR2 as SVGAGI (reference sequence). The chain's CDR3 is CASRGSGGLSNQPQHF. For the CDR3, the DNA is TGTGCCAGCAGGGGTTCGGGGGGGCTTAGCAATCAGCCCCAGCATTTT.

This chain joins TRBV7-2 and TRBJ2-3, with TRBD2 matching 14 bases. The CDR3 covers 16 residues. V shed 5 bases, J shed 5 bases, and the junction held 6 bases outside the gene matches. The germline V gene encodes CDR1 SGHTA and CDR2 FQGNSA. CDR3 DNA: TGTGCCAGCAGCCTCAGGGGGACTAGCGGGGGAGATACGCAGTATTTT. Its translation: CASSLRGTSGGDTQYF.